This T cell receptor (beta chain) derives from a study of blood T cell repertoires in COVID-19. V lost 6 bases and J 3 bases, leaving 23 bases between the germline ends. The CDR3 spans 17 residues. Germline CDR1 and CDR2: MRHNA and SNTAGT. The assay was immunoSEQ multiplex PCR, and TCRdb's table has in-frame clones only and misses some. This sample has 200,000 to 250,000 clones, with around 80% found just once. This sequence originates from a woman aged 60-75 years who had recovered from COVID-19. V and J are TRBV6-4 and TRBJ1-1, with a tentative D call TRBD1 (6 bases). The specimen sequenced was peripheral blood. This chain's CDR3 is CASSAPGGGRLDTEAFF. The CDR3 bases are TGTGCCAGCAGCGCCCCTGGGGGGGGGCGCCTCGACACTGAAGCTTTCTTT.